This note documents a single T cell receptor beta chain sequence. V gave up 0 bases and J gave up 3 bases; unmatched junction bases: 6. The CDR3 extends over 16 amino acids. Germline V lookup: CDR1 LGHNA, CDR2 YNFKEQ. Only in-frame clones appear in the TCRdb table, and some are missing; sequencing was by immunoSEQ multiplex PCR. In the table there are under 500,000 clones, about 90% of which are singletons. The data are from a study of blood T cell repertoires in COVID-19. Sequenced sample: PBMCs or T cells enriched from blood (not recorded which). The V call is TRBV4-2, the J call TRBJ2-7; TRBD2 matches 9 bases. The clonotype was recovered from a woman younger than 35 with acute COVID-19. The CDR3 region is CASSQEGSGGLYEQYF. The CDR3 region has the DNA TGTGCCAGCAGCCAAGAGGGGAGCGGGGGGCTCTACGAGCAGTACTTC.